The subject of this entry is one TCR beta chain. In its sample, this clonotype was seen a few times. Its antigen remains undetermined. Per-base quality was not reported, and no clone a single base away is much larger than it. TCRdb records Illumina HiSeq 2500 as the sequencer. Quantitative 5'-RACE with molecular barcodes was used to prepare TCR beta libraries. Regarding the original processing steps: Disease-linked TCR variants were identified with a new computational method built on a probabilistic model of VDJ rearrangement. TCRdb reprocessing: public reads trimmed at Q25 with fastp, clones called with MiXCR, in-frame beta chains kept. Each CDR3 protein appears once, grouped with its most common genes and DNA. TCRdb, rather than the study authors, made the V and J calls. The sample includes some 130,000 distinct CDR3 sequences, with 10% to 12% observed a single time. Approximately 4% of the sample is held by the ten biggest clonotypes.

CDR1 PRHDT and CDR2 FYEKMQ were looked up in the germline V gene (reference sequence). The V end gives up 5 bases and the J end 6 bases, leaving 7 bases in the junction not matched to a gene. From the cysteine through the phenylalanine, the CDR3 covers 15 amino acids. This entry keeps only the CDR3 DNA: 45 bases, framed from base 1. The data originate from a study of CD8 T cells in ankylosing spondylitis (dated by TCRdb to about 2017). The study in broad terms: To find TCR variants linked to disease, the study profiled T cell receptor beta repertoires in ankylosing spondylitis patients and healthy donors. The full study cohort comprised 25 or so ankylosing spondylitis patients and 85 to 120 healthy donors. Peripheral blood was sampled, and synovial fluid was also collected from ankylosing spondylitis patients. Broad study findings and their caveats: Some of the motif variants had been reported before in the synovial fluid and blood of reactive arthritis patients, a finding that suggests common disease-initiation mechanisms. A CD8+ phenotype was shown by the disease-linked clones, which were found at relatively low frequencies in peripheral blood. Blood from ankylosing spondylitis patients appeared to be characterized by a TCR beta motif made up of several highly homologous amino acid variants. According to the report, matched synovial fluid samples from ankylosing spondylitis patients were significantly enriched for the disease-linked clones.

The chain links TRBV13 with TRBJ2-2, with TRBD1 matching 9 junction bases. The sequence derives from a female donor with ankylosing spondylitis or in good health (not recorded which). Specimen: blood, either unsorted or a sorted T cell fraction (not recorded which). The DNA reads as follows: TGTGCCAGCAGCCCTGGACAGGGGCGAGCCGGGGAGCTGTTTTTT. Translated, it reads CASSPGQGRAGELFF.